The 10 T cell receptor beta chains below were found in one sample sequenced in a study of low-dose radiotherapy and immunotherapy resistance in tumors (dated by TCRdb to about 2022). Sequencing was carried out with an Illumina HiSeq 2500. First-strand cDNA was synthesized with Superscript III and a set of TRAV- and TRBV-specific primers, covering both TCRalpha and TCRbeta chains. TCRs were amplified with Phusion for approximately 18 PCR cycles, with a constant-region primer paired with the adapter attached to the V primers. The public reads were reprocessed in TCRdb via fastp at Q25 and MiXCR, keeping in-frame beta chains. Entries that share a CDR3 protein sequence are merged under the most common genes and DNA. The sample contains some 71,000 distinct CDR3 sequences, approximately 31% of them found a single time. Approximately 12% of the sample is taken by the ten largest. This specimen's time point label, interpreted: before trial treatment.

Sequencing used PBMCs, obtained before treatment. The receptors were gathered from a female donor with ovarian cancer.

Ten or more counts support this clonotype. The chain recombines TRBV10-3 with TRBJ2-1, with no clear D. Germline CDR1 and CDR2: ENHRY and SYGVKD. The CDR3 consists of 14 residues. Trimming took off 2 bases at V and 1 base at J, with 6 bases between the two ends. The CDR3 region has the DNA TGTGCCATCAGTGAGGGGATTTCCTACAATGAGCAGTTCTTC. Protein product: CAISEGISYNEQFF.

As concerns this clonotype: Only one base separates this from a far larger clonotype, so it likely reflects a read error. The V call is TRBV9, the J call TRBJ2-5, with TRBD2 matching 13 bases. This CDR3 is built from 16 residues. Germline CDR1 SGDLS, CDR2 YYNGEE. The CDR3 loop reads CACSFWTSGREETQYF. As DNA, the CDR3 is TGTGCCTGCAGTTTTTGGACTAGCGGGAGAGAAGAGACCCAGTACTTC.

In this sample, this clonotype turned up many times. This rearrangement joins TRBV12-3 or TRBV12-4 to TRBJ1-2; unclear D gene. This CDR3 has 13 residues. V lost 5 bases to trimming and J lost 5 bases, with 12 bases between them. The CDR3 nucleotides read TGTGCCAGCAGTCCTATGCGTGCGTATGGCTACACCTTC. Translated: CASSPMRAYGYTF.

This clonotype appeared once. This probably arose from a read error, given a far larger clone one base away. The CDR3 is CASSQGRSSGSGRSSYNEQYF. CDR3 sequence (DNA): TGTGCCAGCAGCCAAGGTCGAAGTTCGGGTAGCGGAAGGTCCTCCTACAATGAGCAGTACTTC. The V call is TRBV14, the J call TRBJ2-4, with a tentative D call TRBD2 (6 bases). V was cut by 1 base and J by 13 bases, with 38 bases left in between. The CDR3 loop spans 21 amino acids. In germline, CDR1 is SGHDN, CDR2 FVKESK. Drawing the rest from reference TRBV14 and TRBJ2-4, the complete variable domain is EAGVTQFPSHSVIEKGQTVTLRCDPISGHDNLYWYRRVMGKEIKFLLHFVKESKQDESGMPNNRFLAERTGGTYSTLKVQPAELEDSGVYFCASSQGRSSGSGRSSYNEQYFGAGTRLSVL.

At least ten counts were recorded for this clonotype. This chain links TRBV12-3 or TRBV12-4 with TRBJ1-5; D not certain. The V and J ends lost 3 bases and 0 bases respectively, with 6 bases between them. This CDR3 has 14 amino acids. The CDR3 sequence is CASSLHYSNQPQHF. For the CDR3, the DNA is TGTGCCAGCAGTTTGCATTATAGCAATCAGCCCCAGCATTTT.

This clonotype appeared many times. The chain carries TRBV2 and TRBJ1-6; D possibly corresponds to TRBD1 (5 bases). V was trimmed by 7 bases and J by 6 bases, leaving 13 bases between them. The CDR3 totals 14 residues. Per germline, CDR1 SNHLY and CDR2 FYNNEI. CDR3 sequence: CASIPGRGNSPLHF. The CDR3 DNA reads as TGTGCCAGCATTCCGGGACGGGGTAATTCACCCCTCCACTTT.

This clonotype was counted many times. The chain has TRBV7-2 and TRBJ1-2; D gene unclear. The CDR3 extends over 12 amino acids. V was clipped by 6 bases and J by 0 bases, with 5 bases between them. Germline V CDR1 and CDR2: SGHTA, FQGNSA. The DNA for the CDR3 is TGTGCCAGCAGATCAGCTAACTATGGCTACACCTTC. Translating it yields CASRSANYGYTF. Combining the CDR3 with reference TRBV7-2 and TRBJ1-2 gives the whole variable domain GAGVSQSPSNKVTEKGKDVELRCDPISGHTALYWYRQSLGQGLEFLIYFQGNSAPDKSGLPSDRFSAERTGGSVSTLTIQRTQQEDSAVYLCASRSANYGYTFGSGTRLTVV.

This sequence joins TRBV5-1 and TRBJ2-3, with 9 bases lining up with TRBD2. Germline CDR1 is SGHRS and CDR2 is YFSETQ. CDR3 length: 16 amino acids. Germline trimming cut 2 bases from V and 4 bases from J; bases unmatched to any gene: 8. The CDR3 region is CASSLLAGGPADTQYF. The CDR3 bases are TGCGCCAGCAGCTTACTGGCGGGAGGGCCAGCAGATACGCAGTATTTT.

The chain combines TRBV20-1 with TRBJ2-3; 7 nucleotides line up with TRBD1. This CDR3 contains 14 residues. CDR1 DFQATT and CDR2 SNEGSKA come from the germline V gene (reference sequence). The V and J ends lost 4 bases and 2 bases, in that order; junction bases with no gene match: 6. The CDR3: CSAMGRGTTDTQYF. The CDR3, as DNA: TGCAGTGCTATGGGCAGGGGGACCACAGATACGCAGTATTTT.

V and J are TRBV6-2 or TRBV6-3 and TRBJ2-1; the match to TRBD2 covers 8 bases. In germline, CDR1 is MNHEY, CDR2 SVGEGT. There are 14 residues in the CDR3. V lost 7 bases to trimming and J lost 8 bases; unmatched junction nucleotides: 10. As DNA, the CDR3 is TGTGCCAGCACCCCTAGCGGGCGGCGGGATGAGCAGTTCTTC. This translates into CASTPSGRRDEQFF.